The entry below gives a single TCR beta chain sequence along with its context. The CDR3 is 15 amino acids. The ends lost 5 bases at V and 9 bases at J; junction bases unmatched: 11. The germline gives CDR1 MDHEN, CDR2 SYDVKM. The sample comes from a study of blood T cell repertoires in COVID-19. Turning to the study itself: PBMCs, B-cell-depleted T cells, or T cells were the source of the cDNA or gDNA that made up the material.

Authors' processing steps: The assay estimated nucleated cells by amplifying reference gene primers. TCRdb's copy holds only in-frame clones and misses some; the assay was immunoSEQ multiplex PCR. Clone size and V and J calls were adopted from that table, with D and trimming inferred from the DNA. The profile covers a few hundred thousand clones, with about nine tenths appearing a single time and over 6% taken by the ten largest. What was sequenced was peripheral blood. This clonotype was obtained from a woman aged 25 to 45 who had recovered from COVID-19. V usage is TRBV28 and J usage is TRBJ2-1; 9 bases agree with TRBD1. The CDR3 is CASSAGTGKPSEQFF. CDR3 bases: TGTGCCAGCAGTGCCGGGACAGGGAAACCTAGTGAGCAGTTCTTC.